The rows below give T cell receptor beta chains drawn from one sample of a study of cytomegalovirus exposure and HLA in healthy donors. Assay: immunoSEQ multiplex PCR; the TCRdb copy retains only in-frame clones and omits some. In the table there are some 150,000 clones, about 89% of which are singletons. The sequenced sample was PBMCs. These receptors were taken from a woman younger than 35 in good health and CMV-seropositive. The CDR3 runs from the conserved cysteine through the conserved F or W. D genes are given only for firm matches. Only some rows state a clone size, as once, few, many or a class for expanded clones.

>TRBJ2-5|.|TRBD2|TRBV9
CASSVAGGFQETQYF
TGTGCCAGCAGCGTAGCGGGAGGGTTCCAAGAGACCCAGTACTTC
>TRBJ2-1|many|.|TRBV4-3
CASSQDRGSDRNEQFF
TGCGCCAGCAGCCAAGATAGGGGTTCCGACCGCAATGAGCAGTTCTTC
>TRBJ2-7|.|.|TRBV5-4
CASRPSRSPYEQYF
TGTGCCAGCAGACCCAGTAGGAGCCCCTACGAGCAGTACTTC
>TRBJ2-3|.|.|TRBV14
CASSQVAVDTQYF
TGTGCCAGCAGCCAAGTAGCGGTTGATACGCAGTATTTT
>TRBJ2-3|.|TRBD2|TRBV6-4
CASSDGACSGSGDTQYF
TGTGCCAGCAGTGACGGCGCTTGTAGCGGGAGCGGAGATACGCAGTATTTT
>TRBJ2-1|.|.|TRBV5-6
CASSSQVYEQFF
TGTGCCAGCAGCTCCCAGGTATATGAGCAGTTCTTC
>TRBJ1-1|.|.|TRBV10-3
CAITAGLNTEAFF
TGTGCCATCACGGCAGGGCTGAACACTGAAGCTTTCTTT
>TRBJ1-5|.|.|TRBV19
CASSIQGSNQPQHF
TGTGCCAGTAGTATCCAGGGTAGCAATCAGCCCCAGCATTTT
>TRBJ2-5|.|TRBD1|TRBV9
CASSAQGGIETQYF
TGTGCCAGCAGCGCACAGGGGGGTATAGAGACCCAGTACTTC
>TRBJ2-1|.|.|TRBV20-1
CSPEREYQFF
TGCAGTCCCGAACGGGAGTATCAGTTCTTC